This paragraph covers one T cell receptor beta chain sequence. Here immunoSEQ multiplex PCR was the method, and the copy in TCRdb shows in-frame clones only, minus some. The sample has 300,000 to 350,000 clones, around nine tenths seen once. This sample was included in a study of blood T cell repertoires in COVID-19. Seattle's enrolled individuals joined amid active infection and were then monitored longitudinally. Sequencing was carried out using peripheral blood. The receptor's source is a woman aged 55-70 years with COVID-19, enrolled during active disease.

The CDR3 DNA is TGTGCCAGCAGCCTGGGGGCACTCACAGATACGCAGTATTTT. It translates to CASSLGALTDTQYF. This chain uses TRBV7-3 with TRBJ2-3, with D possibly matching TRBD1 (6 bases). The ends were cut back, 5 bases at V and 2 bases at J, with 11 bases in the middle. CDR1 and CDR2 from the germline V gene are SGHTA and FQGTGA. This CDR3 region has 14 residues.